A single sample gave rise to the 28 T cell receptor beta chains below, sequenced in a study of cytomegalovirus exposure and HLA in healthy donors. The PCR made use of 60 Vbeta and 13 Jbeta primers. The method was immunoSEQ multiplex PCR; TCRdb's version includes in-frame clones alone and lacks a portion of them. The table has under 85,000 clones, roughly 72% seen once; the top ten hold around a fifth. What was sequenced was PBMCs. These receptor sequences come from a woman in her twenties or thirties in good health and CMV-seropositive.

CDR3 region: CASSLRGTNEKLFF. For the CDR3, the DNA is TGTGCCAGCAGTTTAAGGGGAACTAATGAAAAACTGTTTTTT. The V call is TRBV27, the J call TRBJ1-4, with D perhaps matching TRBD1 (5 bases). The germline V gene encodes CDR1 MNHEY and CDR2 SMNVEV (reference sequence). Deletions cut 2 bases from V and 1 base from J, with 5 bases between. This CDR3 spans 14 amino acids.

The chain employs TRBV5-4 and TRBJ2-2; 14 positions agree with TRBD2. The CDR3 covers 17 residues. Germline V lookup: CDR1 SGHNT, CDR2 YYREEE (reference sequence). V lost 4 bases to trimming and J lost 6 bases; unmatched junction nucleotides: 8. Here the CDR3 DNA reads TGTGCCAGCAGCCGCCCGACTAGCGGGAGGGACGCCGGGGAGCTGTTTTTT. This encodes CASSRPTSGRDAGELFF.

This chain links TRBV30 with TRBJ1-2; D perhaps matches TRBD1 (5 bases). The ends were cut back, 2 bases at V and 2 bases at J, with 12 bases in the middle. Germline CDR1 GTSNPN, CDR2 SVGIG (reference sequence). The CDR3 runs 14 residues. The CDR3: CAWSFRQLNYGYTF. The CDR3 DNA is TGTGCCTGGAGTTTCCGACAGCTAAACTATGGCTACACCTTC.

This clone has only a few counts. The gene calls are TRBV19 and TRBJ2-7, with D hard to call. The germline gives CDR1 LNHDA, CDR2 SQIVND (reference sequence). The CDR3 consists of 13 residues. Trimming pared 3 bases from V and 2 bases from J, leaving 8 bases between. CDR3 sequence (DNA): TGTGCCAGTAGTATTAAGCCTACCTACGAGCAGTACTTC. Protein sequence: CASSIKPTYEQYF.

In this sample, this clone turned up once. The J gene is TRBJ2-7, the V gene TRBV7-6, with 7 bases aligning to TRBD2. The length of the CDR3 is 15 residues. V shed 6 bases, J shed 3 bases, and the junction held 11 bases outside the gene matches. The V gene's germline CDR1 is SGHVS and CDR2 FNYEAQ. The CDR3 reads CASSLSTSAIYEQYF. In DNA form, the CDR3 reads TGTGCCAGCAGTCTTAGTACTAGCGCGATCTACGAGCAGTACTTC.

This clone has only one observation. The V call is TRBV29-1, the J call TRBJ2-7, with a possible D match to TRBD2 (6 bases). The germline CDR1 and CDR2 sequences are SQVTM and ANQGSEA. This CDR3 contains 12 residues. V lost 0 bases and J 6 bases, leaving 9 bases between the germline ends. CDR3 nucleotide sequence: TGCAGCGTTGAAGACCGGGACTCCGAGCAGTACTTC. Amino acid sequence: CSVEDRDSEQYF.

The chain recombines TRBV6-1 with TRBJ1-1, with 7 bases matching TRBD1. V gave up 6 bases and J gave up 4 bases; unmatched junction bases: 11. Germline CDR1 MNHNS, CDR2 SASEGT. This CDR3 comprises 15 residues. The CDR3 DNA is TGTGCCAGCAGCCAAACAGGGGTCCTTATCACTGAAGCTTTCTTT. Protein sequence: CASSQTGVLITEAFF.

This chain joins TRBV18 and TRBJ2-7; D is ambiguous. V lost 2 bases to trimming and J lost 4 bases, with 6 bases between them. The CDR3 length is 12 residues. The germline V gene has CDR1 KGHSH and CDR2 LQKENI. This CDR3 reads CASSPVQYEQYF. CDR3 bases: TGTGCCAGCTCACCAGTACAGTACGAGCAGTACTTC.

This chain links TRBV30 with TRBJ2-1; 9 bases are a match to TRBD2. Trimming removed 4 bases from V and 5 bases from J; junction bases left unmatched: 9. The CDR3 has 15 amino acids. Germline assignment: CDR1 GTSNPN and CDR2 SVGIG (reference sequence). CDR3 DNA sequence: TGTGCCTGGATTTTGGTGGCGGGAGGGCACAATGAGCAGTTCTTC. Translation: CAWILVAGGHNEQFF.

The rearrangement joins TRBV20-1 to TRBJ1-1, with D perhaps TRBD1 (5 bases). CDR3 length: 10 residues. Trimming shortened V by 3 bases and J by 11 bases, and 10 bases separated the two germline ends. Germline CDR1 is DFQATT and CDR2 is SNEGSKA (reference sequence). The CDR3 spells CSASRGDAFF. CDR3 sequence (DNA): TGCAGTGCTAGTCGGGGGGATGCTTTCTTT.

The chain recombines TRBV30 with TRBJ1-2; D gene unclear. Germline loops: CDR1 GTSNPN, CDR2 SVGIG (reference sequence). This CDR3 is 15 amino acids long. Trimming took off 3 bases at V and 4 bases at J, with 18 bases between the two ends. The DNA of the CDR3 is TGTGCCTGGAGGGGAGGATGGGAGTTTGGCTATGGCTACACCTTC. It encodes CAWRGGWEFGYGYTF.

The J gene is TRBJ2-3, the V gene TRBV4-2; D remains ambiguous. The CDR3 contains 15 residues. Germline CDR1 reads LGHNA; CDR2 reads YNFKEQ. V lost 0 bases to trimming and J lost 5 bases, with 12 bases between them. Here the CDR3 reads CASSQEFRTEDTQYF. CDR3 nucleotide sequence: TGTGCCAGCAGCCAAGAATTCCGAACAGAAGATACGCAGTATTTT.

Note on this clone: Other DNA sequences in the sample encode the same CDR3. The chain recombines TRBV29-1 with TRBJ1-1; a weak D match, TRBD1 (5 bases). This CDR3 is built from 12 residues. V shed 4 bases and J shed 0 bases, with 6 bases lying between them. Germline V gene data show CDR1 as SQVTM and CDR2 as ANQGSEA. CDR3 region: CSVGQMNTEAFF. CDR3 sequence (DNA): TGCAGCGTTGGACAGATGAACACTGAAGCTTTCTTT.

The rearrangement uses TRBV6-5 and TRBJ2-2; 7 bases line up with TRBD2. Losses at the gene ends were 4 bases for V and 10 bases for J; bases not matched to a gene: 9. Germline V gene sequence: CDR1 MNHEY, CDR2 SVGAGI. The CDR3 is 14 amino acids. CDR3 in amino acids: CASSWGGSGAELFF. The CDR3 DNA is TGTGCCAGCAGTTGGGGGGGAAGTGGCGCGGAGCTGTTTTTT.

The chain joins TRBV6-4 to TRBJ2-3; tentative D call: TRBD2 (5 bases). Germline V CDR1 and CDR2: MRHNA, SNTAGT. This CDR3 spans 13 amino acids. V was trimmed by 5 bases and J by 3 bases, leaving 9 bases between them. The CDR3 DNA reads TGTGCCAGCAGTAGCGGAGAGACAGATACGCAGTATTTT. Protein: CASSSGETDTQYF.

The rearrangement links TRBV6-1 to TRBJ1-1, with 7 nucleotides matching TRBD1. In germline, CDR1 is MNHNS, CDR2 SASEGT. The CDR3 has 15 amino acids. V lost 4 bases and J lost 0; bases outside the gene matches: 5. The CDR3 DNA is TGTGCCAGCAGTGGTAGACAGGGCATGAACACTGAAGCTTTCTTT. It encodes CASSGRQGMNTEAFF.

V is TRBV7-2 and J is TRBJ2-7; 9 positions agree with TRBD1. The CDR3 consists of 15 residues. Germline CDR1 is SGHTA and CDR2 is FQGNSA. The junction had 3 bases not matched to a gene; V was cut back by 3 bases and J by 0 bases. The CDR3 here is CASSLGQGRSYEQYF. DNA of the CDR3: TGTGCCAGCAGCTTGGGACAGGGACGCTCCTACGAGCAGTACTTC.

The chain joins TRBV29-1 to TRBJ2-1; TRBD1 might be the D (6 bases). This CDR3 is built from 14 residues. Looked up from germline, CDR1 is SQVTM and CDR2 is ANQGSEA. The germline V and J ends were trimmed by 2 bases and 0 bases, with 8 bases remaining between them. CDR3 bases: TGCAGCGTTGAAACAGGGAGCTCCTACAATGAGCAGTTCTTC. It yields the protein CSVETGSSYNEQFF.

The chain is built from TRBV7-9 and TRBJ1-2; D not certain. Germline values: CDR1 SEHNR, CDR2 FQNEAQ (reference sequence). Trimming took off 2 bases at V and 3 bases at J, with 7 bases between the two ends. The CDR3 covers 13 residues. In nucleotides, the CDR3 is TGTGCCAGCAGCTTAATCAGCGACTATGGCTACACCTTC. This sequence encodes CASSLISDYGYTF.

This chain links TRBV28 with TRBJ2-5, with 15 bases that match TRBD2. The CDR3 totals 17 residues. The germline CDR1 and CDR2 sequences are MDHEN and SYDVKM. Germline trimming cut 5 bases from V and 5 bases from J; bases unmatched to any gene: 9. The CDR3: CASSPSGLAGGLETQYF. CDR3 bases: TGTGCCAGCAGTCCCTCGGGACTAGCGGGAGGATTGGAGACCCAGTACTTC.

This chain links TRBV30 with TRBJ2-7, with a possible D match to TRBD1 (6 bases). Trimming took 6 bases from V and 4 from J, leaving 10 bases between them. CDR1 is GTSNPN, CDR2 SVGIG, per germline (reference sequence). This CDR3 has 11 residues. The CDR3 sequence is CACTQGYEQYF. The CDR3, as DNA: TGTGCCTGCACACAGGGTTACGAGCAGTACTTC.

CDR3 DNA: TGTGCCAGCAGTTTGGGGGGGCAGAGGACTGAAGCTTTCTTT. Translating it yields CASSLGGQRTEAFF. V gene TRBV28 combines with J gene TRBJ1-1; D is perhaps TRBD1 (6 bases). V lost 3 bases and J 5 bases, leaving 13 bases between the germline ends. The CDR3 length is 14 residues. Germline lookup yields CDR1 MDHEN and CDR2 SYDVKM.

CDR3 DNA sequence: TGCGCCAGCAAAGGACTAGCGGGAGGTCGTATCGGGACCGGGGAGCTGTTTTTT. This translates into CASKGLAGGRIGTGELFF. This chain connects TRBV5-1 to TRBJ2-2, with 14 bases fitting TRBD2. Germline values: CDR1 SGHRS, CDR2 YFSETQ. This CDR3 is built from 18 residues. Unmatched junction bases numbered 12, after V lost 6 bases and J lost 5 bases.

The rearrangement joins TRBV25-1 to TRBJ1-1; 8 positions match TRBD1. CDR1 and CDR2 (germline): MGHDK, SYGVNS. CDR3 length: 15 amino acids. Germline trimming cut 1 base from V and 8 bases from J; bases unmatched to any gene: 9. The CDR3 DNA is TGTGCCAGCAGTGAATTTTACAGGGGGTCCTCGGAAGCTTTCTTT. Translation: CASSEFYRGSSEAFF.

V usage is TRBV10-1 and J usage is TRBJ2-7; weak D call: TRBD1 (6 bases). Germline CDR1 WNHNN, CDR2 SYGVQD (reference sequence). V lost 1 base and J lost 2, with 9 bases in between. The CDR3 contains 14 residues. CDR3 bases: TGCGCCAGCAGTGAGTACCAGGGGCCCTACGAGCAGTACTTC. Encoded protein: CASSEYQGPYEQYF.

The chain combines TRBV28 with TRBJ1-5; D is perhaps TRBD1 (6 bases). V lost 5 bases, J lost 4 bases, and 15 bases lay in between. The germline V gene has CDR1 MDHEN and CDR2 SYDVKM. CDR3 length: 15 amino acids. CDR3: CASSQEGQGNQPQHF. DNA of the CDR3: TGTGCCAGCAGTCAAGAGGGGCAGGGGAATCAGCCCCAGCATTTT.

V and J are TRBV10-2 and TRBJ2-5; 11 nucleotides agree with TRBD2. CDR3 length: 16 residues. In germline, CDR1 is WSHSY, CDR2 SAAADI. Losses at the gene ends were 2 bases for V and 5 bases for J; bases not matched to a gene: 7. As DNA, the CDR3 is TGCGCCAGCAGTGAGGGGATAGGACTAGCGGGCGAGACCCAGTACTTC. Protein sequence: CASSEGIGLAGETQYF.

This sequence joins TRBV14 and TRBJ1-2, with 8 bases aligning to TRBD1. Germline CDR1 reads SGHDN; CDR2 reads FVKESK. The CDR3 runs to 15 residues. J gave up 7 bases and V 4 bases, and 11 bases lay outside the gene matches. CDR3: CASSLTYRGRGGYTF. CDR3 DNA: TGTGCCAGCAGCCTCACCTACAGGGGGAGGGGTGGCTACACCTTC.